This T cell receptor beta chain originates from a study of T-cell memory formation after mild COVID-19. Background on the study: The study found TCR clusters largely donor specific.

Employing constant-segment primers, 5'RACE generated TCR alpha and TCR beta cDNA libraries bearing sample barcodes and UMIs. MiXCR was run by TCRdb on the 5' RACE reads, yielding one entry per CDR3 protein. The sample yields some 62,000 distinct CDR3 sequences, about 10% seen once. This clonotype came up a few times. The CDR3 consists of 10 residues. Germline CDR1 and CDR2: DFQATT and SNEGSKA (reference sequence). V was cut by 6 bases and J by 6 bases, with 6 bases left in between. What was sequenced was PBMCs or a T cell subset sorted from them (not recorded which). The V gene is TRBV20-1, the J gene TRBJ2-1; D is unresolved. This sequence was found in a man between 18 and 35 years old who had mild COVID-19 (a few samples of this study predate the infection). Cell type and time point are not known. CDR3 nucleotides: TGCAGTGCCCAGATCAATGAGCAGTTCTTC. Encoded protein: CSAQINEQFF.